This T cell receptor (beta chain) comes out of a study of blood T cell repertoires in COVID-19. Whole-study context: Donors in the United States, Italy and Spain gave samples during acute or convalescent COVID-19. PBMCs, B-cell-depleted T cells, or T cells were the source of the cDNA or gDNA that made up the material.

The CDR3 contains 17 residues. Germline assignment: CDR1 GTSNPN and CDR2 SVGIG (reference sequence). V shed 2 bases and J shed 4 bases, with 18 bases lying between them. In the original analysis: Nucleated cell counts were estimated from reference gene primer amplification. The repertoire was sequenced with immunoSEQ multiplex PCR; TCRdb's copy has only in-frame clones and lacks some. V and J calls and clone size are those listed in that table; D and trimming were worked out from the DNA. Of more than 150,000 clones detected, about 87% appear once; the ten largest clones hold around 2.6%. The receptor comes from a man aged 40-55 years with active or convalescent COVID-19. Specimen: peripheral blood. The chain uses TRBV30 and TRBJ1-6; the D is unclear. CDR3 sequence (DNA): TGTGCCTGGAGTAAATCAATAATACCGGGTTATAATTCACCCCTCCACTTT. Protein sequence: CAWSKSIIPGYNSPLHF.